This T cell receptor (beta chain) is from a study of T cell responses to AZD1222 COVID-19 vaccine. Comment on this clone: The antigen is unknown.

Notes on the study in general: Reportedly, close to half of spike-specific TCRs are directed against unmutated variant regions. White British donors predominated, females outnumbered males, and clonal diversity was possibly underestimated. CD4 TCRs linked to vaccination spanned spike, dominating at 160-218 and 743-854.

Germline-derived CDR1 and CDR2 are LGHDT and YNNKEL (reference sequence). Germline trimming cut 4 bases from V and 5 bases from J; bases unmatched to any gene: 5. The CDR3 sequence is 16 residues long. Assay: immunoSEQ multiplex PCR; the TCRdb copy retains only in-frame clones and omits some. The sample has about 94,000 clones, approximately 81% seen once; the top ten hold 4.5%. J is TRBJ2-3 and V is TRBV3-1 (or the pseudogene TRBV3-2); 14 bases agree with TRBD2. This material consisted of peripheral blood, taken 28 days after the second AZD1222 dose. This TCR was recovered from an adult who received the AZD1222 COVID-19 vaccine. The CDR3 sequence is CASSPGLAGALDTQYF. As DNA, the CDR3 is TGTGCCAGCAGCCCGGGACTAGCGGGGGCCCTAGATACGCAGTATTTT.